Listed below are T cell receptor beta chains from one sample, sequenced in a study of blood T cell repertoires in COVID-19. Clones were sequenced by immunoSEQ multiplex PCR, and TCRdb holds only the in-frame ones, with some missing. The table has about 100,000 clones, 85% to 90% seen once. The sequencing input was peripheral blood. These receptor sequences come from a woman aged 55-70 years in a cohort sampled during active or convalescent COVID-19. The CDR3 runs from the conserved cysteine through the conserved F or W. D genes are given only for firm matches. Rows give clone size only sometimes, using once, few, many, or a class for an expanded clone.

TRBV5-1,.,.,14,TRBJ2-2,CASSFRGDTGELFF,TGCGCCAGCAGCTTCAGGGGTGACACCGGGGAGCTGTTTTTT
TRBV19,.,.,12,TRBJ2-1,CASSIRGDEQFF,TGTGCCAGTAGTATCCGCGGTGATGAGCAGTTCTTC
TRBV7-3,.,.,15,TRBJ2-2,CASSLLQGGTGELFF,TGTGCCAGCAGCTTACTCCAGGGGGGCACCGGGGAGCTGTTTTTT
TRBV4-2,.,TRBD1,16,TRBJ1-5,CASSQVDRGSNQPQHF,TGTGCCAGCAGCCAAGTGGACAGGGGGTCCAATCAGCCCCAGCATTTT
TRBV5-1,.,.,16,TRBJ2-2,CASSPQGLLLAGELFF,TGCGCCAGCAGCCCACAGGGCTTGCTGCTCGCCGGGGAGCTGTTTTTT
TRBV5-1,.,.,13,TRBJ1-2,CASSLWQGRGYTF,TGCGCCAGCAGCTTGTGGCAGGGGCGAGGTTACACCTTC
TRBV30,.,TRBD2,15,TRBJ2-1,CAWRISGGTYNEQFF,TGTGCCTGGAGGATTAGCGGGGGGACTTACAATGAGCAGTTCTTC
TRBV18,.,.,14,TRBJ2-1,CASSPPSGSNEQFF,TGTGCCAGCTCACCACCGTCAGGTAGCAATGAGCAGTTCTTC
TRBV2,.,TRBD1,13,TRBJ2-7,CASSGDRTYEQYF,TGTGCCAGCAGTGGGGACAGAACTTACGAGCAGTACTTC
TRBV11-2,.,TRBD1,15,TRBJ1-4,CASSLVRGQGEKLFF,TGTGCCAGCAGCTTAGTGAGGGGACAGGGTGAAAAACTGTTTTTT
TRBV6-5,.,.,13,TRBJ1-2,CANDVLQGYGYTF,TGTGCCAACGACGTTCTCCAGGGGTATGGCTACACCTTC
TRBV19,.,.,12,TRBJ1-4,CASNQRGEKLFF,TGTGCTTCCAACCAACGCGGGGAGAAACTGTTTTTT
TRBV3-1/TRBV3-2,once,TRBD2,15,TRBJ2-1,CASSLTSGSYNEQFF,TGTGCCAGCAGCCTGACTAGCGGATCCTACAATGAGCAGTTCTTC
TRBV3-1/TRBV3-2,.,TRBD1,15,TRBJ1-1,CASSRPGQGLTEAFF,TGTGCCAGCAGCCGCCCGGGACAGGGTCTCACTGAAGCTTTCTTT
TRBV4-2,few,TRBD2,15,TRBJ2-5,CASSQERGGGETQYF,TGTGCCAGCAGCCAAGAGAGGGGCGGGGGAGAGACCCAGTACTTC
TRBV19,.,TRBD1,17,TRBJ1-1,CASSILWGDRANTEAFF,TGTGCCAGTAGTATCCTCTGGGGGGACAGGGCGAACACTGAAGCTTTCTTT
TRBV28,.,TRBD1,16,TRBJ1-5,CASSSGQGVSNQPQHF,TGTGCCAGCAGTTCCGGACAGGGGGTAAGCAATCAGCCCCAGCATTTT
TRBV9,.,TRBD1,15,TRBJ1-5,CASSVEGTGGQPQHF,TGTGCCAGCAGCGTAGAAGGGACAGGGGGCCAGCCCCAGCATTTT
TRBV7-3,.,TRBD2,15,TRBJ2-1,CASSHGGSGRRRQFF,TGTGCCAGCAGCCACGGGGGTAGCGGGAGACGGAGACAGTTCTTC
TRBV19,.,.,14,TRBJ1-2,CASKEGEYANGYTF,TGTGCCAGTAAGGAGGGTGAATACGCGAATGGCTACACCTTC
TRBV28,.,TRBD2,15,TRBJ2-7,CASSLQAGGPYEQYF,TGTGCCAGCAGCTTGCAAGCGGGAGGGCCCTACGAGCAGTACTTC
TRBV30,.,.,16,TRBJ1-1,CAWGGADRPEDTEAFF,TGTGCCTGGGGGGGGGCGGACAGACCGGAGGACACTGAAGCTTTCTTT
TRBV5-1,.,TRBD1,15,TRBJ2-2,CASSLWTGNTGELFF,TGCGCCAGCAGCTTGTGGACAGGAAACACCGGGGAGCTGTTTTTT
TRBV18,.,TRBD1,14,TRBJ1-1,CASSRQGGNTEAFF,TGTGCCAGCTCACGACAGGGTGGGAACACTGAAGCTTTCTTT
TRBV5-1,once,.,14,TRBJ2-5,CASSLGGPAETQYF,TGCGCCAGCAGCTTGGGCGGGCCGGCAGAGACCCAGTACTTC
TRBV2,.,.,13,TRBJ2-1,CASSTESDNEQFF,TGTGCCAGCAGTACAGAAAGTGACAATGAGCAGTTCTTC
TRBV7-3,.,TRBD2,19,TRBJ2-3,CASSPLRNSGGAYTDTQYF,TGTGCCAGCAGCCCCCTGCGCAATAGCGGGGGGGCGTACACAGATACGCAGTATTTT
TRBV11-3,.,TRBD2,15,TRBJ2-5,CASSQAPAGFGTQYF,TGTGCCAGCAGCCAAGCCCCAGCGGGGTTCGGGACCCAGTACTTC
TRBV6-1,.,TRBD1,14,TRBJ1-3,CASSETGPGNTIYF,TGTGCCAGCAGTGAGACAGGGCCTGGAAACACCATATATTTT
TRBV6-6,.,TRBD2,14,TRBJ2-2,CASRTSAGTGELFF,TGTGCCAGCAGGACTAGCGCGGGCACCGGGGAGCTGTTTTTT
TRBV28,.,.,14,TRBJ1-5,CASSFGGSNQPQHF,TGTGCCAGCAGTTTCGGGGGAAGCAATCAGCCCCAGCATTTT
TRBV27,.,.,17,TRBJ2-1,CASSIPFREGVLNEQFF,TGTGCCAGCAGTATCCCGTTCAGGGAAGGGGTGTTGAATGAGCAGTTCTTC
TRBV3-1/TRBV3-2,.,TRBD1,16,TRBJ1-5,CASSQGTGPLNQPQHF,TGTGCCAGCAGCCAGGGGACAGGGCCCCTCAATCAGCCCCAGCATTTT
TRBV9,.,.,16,TRBJ2-1,CASSMELVSSYNEQFF,TGTGCCAGCAGCATGGAACTAGTCAGCTCCTACAATGAGCAGTTCTTC
TRBV5-4,.,.,14,TRBJ2-7,CASSFRGGAGEQYF,TGTGCCAGCAGCTTTCGTGGAGGGGCTGGGGAGCAGTACTTC
TRBV5-1,.,TRBD1,15,TRBJ2-1,CASSGQGRGYNEQFF,TGCGCCAGCTCAGGACAGGGGAGAGGGTACAATGAGCAGTTCTTC
TRBV27,.,TRBD2,15,TRBJ2-5,CASSSPSGGQETQYF,TGTGCCAGCAGCTCTCCTAGCGGAGGTCAAGAGACCCAGTACTTC
TRBV6-2/TRBV6-3,.,TRBD2,15,TRBJ2-7,CASNPSGGGLREQYF,TGTGCCAGCAACCCCTCCGGGGGGGGATTACGCGAGCAGTACTTC
TRBV28,.,.,14,TRBJ2-4,CASRPQDSKNIQYF,TGTGCCAGCAGACCCCAGGACAGCAAAAACATTCAGTACTTC
TRBV6-6,.,.,14,TRBJ2-5,CASSYSGLQETQYF,TGTGCCAGCAGTTACTCTGGACTACAAGAGACCCAGTACTTC
TRBV7-2,.,.,12,TRBJ1-1,CASSLGGVGAFF,TGTGCCAGCAGCTTAGGGGGGGTGGGAGCTTTCTTT
TRBV18,.,.,11,TRBJ2-3,CASSSQDTQYF,TGTGCCAGCTCCTCTCAGGATACGCAGTATTTT
TRBV10-1,.,TRBD2,16,TRBJ2-1,CASSGLAGVAYNEQFF,TGCGCCAGCAGCGGACTAGCGGGAGTAGCCTACAATGAGCAGTTCTTC
TRBV6-4,.,TRBD1,13,TRBJ1-1,CAVPTGENTEAFF,TGTGCCGTGCCGACAGGGGAAAACACTGAAGCTTTCTTT